This section outlines one T cell receptor (beta chain) sequence together with its context. This sample is part of a study of shared clonotypes between healthy human individuals. V dropped 4 bases and J dropped 7; count of bases not matched to a gene: 12. Germline V gene sequence: CDR1 SNHLY, CDR2 FYNNEI. The CDR3 length is 17 residues. CD45RO-negative cells were positively selected for CCR7, leaving out terminally differentiated effector memory CD45RA+ cells. Measured with immunoSEQ multiplex PCR; TCRdb has only the in-frame clones, and not every one. The profile shows 750,000 to 1,000,000 clones, around 92% of them singletons.

The clonotype comes from a man aged 25 to 45 in good health. The chain uses TRBV2 and TRBJ2-2, with 10 bases aligning to TRBD2. Sequenced sample: naive CD8+ T cells sorted from blood. CDR3 nucleotides: TGTGCCAGCAGTGGAACTAGCGGGATCGCTGTAGTCGGGGAGCTGTTTTTT. This encodes CASSGTSGIAVVGELFF.